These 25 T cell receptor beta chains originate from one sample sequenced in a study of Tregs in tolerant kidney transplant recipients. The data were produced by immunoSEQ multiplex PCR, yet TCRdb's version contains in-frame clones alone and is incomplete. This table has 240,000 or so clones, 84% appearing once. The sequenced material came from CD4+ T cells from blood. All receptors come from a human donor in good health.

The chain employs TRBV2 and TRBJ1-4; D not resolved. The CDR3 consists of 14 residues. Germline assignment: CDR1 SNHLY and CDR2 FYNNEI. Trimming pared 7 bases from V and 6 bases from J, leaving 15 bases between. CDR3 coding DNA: TGTGCCAGCATCCCGTTGGGGAGGGATGAAAAACTGTTTTTT. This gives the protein CASIPLGRDEKLFF.

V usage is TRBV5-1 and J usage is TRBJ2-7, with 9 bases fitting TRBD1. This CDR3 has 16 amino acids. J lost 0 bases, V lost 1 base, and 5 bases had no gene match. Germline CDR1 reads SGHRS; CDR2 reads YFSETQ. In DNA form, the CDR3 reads TGCGCCAGCAGCTTGACCGGGACAGGGACCTCCTACGAGCAGTACTTC. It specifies CASSLTGTGTSYEQYF. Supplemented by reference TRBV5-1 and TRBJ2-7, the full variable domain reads KAGVTQTPRYLIKTRGQQVTLSCSPISGHRSVSWYQQTPGQGLQFLFEYFSETQRNKGNFPGRFSGRQFSNSRSEMNVSTLELGDSALYLCASSLTGTGTSYEQYFGPGTRLTVT.

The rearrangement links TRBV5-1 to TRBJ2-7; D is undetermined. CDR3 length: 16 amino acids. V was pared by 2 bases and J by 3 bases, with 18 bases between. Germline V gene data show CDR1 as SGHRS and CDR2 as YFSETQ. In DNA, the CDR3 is TGCGCCAGCAGCTTTGTGGGCGGTATGAGCGTCTACGAGCAGTACTTC. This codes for CASSFVGGMSVYEQYF. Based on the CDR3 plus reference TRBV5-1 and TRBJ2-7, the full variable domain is KAGVTQTPRYLIKTRGQQVTLSCSPISGHRSVSWYQQTPGQGLQFLFEYFSETQRNKGNFPGRFSGRQFSNSRSEMNVSTLELGDSALYLCASSFVGGMSVYEQYFGPGTRLTVT.

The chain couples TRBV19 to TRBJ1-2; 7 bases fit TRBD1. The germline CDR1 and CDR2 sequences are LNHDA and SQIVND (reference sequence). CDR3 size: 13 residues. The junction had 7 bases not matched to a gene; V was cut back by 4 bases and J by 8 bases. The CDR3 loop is CASSTTGNSGYTF. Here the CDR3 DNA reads TGTGCCAGTAGTACGACAGGGAACTCGGGCTACACCTTC. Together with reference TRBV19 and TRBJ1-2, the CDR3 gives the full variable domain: DGGITQSPKYLFRKEGQNVTLSCEQNLNHDAMYWYRQDPGQGLRLIYYSQIVNDFQKGDIAEGYSVSREKKESFPLTVTSAQKNPTAFYLCASSTTGNSGYTFGSGTRLTVV.

The chain's CDR3 is CAWSAIASGNTIYF. The CDR3 region has the DNA TGTGCCTGGAGTGCGATAGCCTCTGGAAACACCATATATTTT. V and J are TRBV30 and TRBJ1-3, with no clear D. This CDR3 comprises 14 residues. Germline lookup yields CDR1 GTSNPN and CDR2 SVGIG (reference sequence). With 1 base removed from V and 0 bases from J, the gap between germline ends came to 7 bases.

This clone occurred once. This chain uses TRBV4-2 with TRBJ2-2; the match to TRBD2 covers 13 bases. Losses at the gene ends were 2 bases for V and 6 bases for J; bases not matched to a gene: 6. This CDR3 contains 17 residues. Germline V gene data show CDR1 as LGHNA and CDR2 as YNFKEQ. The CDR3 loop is CASSQLPGLAGPGELFF. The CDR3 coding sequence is TGTGCCAGCAGCCAACTTCCGGGACTAGCGGGGCCCGGGGAGCTGTTTTTT.

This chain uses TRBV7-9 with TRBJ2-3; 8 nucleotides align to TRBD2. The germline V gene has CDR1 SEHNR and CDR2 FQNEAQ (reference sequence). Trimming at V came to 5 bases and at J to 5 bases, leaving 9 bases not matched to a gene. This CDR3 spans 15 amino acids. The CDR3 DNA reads TGTGCCAGCAGCCCCCGAGGAGCGGGAGAAGATACGCAGTATTTT. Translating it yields CASSPRGAGEDTQYF. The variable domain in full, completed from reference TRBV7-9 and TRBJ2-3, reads DTGVSQNPRHKITKRGQNVTFRCDPISEHNRLYWYRQTLGQGPEFLTYFQNEAQLEKSRLLSDRFSAERPKGSFSTLEIQRTEQGDSAMYLCASSPRGAGEDTQYFGPGTRLTVL.

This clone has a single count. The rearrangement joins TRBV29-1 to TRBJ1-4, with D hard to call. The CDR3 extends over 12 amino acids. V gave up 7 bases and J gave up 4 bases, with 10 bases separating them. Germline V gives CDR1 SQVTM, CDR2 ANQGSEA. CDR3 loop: CSGRWGNEKLFF. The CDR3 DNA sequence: TGCAGCGGCCGGTGGGGTAATGAAAAACTGTTTTTT. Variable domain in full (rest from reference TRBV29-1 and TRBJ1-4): SAVISQKPSRDICQRGTSLTIQCQVDSQVTMMFWYRQQPGQSLTLIATANQGSEATYESGFVIDKFPISRPNLTFSTLTVSNMSPEDSSIYLCSGRWGNEKLFFGSGTQLSVL.

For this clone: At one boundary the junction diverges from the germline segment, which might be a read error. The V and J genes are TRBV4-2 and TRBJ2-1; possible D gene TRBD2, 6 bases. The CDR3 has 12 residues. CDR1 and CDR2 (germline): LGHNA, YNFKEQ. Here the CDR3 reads CASSQGGREQFF. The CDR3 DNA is TGTGCCAGCAGTCAAGGAGGGCGGGAGCAGTTCTTC.

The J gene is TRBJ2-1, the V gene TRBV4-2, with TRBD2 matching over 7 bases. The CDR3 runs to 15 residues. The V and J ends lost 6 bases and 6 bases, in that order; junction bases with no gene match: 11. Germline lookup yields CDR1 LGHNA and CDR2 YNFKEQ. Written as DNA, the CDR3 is TGTGCCAGCAGTCCTCCCGGGACTATGCCCAATGAGCAGTTCTTC. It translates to CASSPPGTMPNEQFF.

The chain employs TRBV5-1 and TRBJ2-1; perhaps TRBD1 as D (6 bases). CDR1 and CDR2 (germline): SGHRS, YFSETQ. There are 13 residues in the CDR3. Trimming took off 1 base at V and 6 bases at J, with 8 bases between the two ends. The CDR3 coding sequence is TGCGCCAGCAGCTTGATAGGGGGCAATGAGCAGTTCTTC. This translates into CASSLIGGNEQFF.

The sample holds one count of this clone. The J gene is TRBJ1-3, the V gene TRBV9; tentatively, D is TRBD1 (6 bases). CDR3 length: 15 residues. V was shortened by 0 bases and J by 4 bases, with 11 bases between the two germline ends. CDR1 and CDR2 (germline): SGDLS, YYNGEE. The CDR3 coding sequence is TGTGCCAGCAGCGTAGAAGGGGGGACCGGAAACACCATATATTTT. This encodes CASSVEGGTGNTIYF.

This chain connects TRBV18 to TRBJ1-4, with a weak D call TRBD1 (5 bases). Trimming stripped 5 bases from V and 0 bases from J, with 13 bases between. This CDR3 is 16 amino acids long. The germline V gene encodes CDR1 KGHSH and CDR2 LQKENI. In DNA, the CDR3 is TGTGCCAGCTCAGGAGTCACGGGGGCAACTAATGAAAAACTGTTTTTT. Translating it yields CASSGVTGATNEKLFF.

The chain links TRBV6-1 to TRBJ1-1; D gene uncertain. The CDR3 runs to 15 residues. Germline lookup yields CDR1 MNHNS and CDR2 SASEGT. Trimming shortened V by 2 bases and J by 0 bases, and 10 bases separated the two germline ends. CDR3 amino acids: CASSEMAFLNTEAFF. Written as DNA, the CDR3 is TGTGCCAGCAGTGAAATGGCGTTCCTGAACACTGAAGCTTTCTTT.

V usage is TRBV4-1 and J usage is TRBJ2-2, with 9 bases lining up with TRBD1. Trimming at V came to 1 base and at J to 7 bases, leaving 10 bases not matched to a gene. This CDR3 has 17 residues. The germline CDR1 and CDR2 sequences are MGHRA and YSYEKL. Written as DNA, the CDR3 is TGCGCCAGCAGCCAAGTATTAAGGGACAGGGTAGTCGGGGAGCTGTTTTTT. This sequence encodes CASSQVLRDRVVGELFF.

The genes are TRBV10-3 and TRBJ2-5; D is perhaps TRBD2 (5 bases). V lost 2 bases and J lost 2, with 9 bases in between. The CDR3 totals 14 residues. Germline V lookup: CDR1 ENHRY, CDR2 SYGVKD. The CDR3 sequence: CAISERTSQETQYF. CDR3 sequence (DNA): TGTGCCATCAGTGAGAGGACTTCACAAGAGACCCAGTACTTC.

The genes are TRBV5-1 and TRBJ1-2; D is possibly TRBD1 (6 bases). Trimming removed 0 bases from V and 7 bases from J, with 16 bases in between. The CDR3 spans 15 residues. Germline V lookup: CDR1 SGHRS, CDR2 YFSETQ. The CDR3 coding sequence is TGCGCCAGCAGCTTGGAAGGGGGACGTCTGAGTGGCTACACCTTC. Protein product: CASSLEGGRLSGYTF.

The CDR3 loop is CASSASGRVTYNEQFF. The CDR3 nucleotides read TGTGCCAGTAGTGCGAGCGGGAGGGTAACCTACAATGAGCAGTTCTTC. The V and J genes are TRBV19 and TRBJ2-1, with 10 bases fitting TRBD2. V shed 5 bases, J shed 2 bases, and the junction held 6 bases outside the gene matches. This CDR3 spans 16 amino acids. Germline CDR1 reads LNHDA; CDR2 reads SQIVND (reference sequence).

Here the CDR3 reads CAEPTEQGRPASNQPQHF. The CDR3 DNA reads TGCGCCGAGCCGACGGAGCAGGGCCGCCCGGCTAGCAATCAGCCCCAGCATTTT. The chain couples TRBV5-1 to TRBJ1-5; weak D call: TRBD1 (5 bases). V gave up 10 bases and J gave up 0 bases, with 26 bases separating them. Germline V lookup: CDR1 SGHRS, CDR2 YFSETQ. This CDR3 is built from 18 residues.

This CDR3 is CAGSGGAVSNQPQHF. The CDR3 DNA is TGTGCCGGGAGTGGGGGGGCGGTTAGCAATCAGCCCCAGCATTTT. This chain joins TRBV2 and TRBJ1-5; weak D call: TRBD1 (6 bases). Trimming shortened V by 11 bases and J by 0 bases, and 17 bases separated the two germline ends. Germline V gene data show CDR1 as SNHLY and CDR2 as FYNNEI. CDR3 length: 15 amino acids.

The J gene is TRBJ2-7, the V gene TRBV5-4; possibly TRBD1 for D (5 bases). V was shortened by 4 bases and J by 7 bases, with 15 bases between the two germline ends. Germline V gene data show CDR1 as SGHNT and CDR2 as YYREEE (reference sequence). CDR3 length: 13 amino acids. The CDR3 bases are TGTGCCAGCAGCCTCGGTCACCAGGGAGAGCAGTACTTC. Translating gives CASSLGHQGEQYF.

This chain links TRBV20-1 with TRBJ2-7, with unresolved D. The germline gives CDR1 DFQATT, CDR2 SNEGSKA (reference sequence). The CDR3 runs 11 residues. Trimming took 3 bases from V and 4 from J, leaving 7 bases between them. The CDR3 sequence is CSARLPYEQYF. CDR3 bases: TGCAGTGCTAGGCTCCCTTACGAGCAGTACTTC.

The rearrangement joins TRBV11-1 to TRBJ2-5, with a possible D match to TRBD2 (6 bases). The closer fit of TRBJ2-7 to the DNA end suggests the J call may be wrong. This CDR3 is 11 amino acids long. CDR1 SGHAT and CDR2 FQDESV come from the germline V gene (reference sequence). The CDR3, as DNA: TGTGCCAGCAGCCGGGGGTACGAGCAGTACTTC. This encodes CASSRGYEQYF.

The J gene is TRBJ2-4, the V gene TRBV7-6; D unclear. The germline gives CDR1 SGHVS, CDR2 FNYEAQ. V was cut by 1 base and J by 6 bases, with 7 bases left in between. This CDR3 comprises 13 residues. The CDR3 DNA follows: TGTGCCAGCAGCTTAGGGACCTTAAACATTCAGTACTTC. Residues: CASSLGTLNIQYF.

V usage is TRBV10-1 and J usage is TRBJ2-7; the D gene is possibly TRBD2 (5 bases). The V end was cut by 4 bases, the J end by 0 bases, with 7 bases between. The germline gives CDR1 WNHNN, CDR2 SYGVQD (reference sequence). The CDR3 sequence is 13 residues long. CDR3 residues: CASSAGGSYEQYF. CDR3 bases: TGCGCCAGCAGTGCAGGAGGCTCCTACGAGCAGTACTTC.